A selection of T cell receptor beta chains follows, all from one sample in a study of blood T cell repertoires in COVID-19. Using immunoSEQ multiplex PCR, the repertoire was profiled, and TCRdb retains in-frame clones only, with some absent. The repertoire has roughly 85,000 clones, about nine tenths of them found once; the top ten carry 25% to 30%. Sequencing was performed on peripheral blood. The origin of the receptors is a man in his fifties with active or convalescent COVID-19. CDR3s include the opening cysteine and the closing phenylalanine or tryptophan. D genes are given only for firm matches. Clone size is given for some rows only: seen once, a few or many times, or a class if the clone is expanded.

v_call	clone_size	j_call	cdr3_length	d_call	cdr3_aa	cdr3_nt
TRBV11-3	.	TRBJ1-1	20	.	CASSLELTFALARVNTEAFF	TGTGCCAGCAGCTTAGAATTAACTTTCGCGTTAGCCAGGGTGAACACTGAAGCTTTCTTT
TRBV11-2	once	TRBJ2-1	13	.	CASSQDRNNEQFF	TGTGCCAGCAGCCAGGACAGAAACAATGAGCAGTTCTTC
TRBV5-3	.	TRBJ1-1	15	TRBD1	CARSVDRGLRFEAFF	TGTGCCAGAAGCGTGGACAGGGGGCTCAGGTTTGAAGCTTTCTTT
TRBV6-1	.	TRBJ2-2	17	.	CASSEVQFQEGTGELFF	TGTGCCAGCAGTGAGGTTCAGTTTCAGGAGGGCACCGGGGAGCTGTTTTTT
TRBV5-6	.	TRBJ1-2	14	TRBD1	CASRLAGGNYGYTF	TGTGCCAGCAGGCTGGCAGGGGGTAACTATGGCTACACCTTC
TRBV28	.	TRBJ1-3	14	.	CASTRQVWGNTIYF	TGTGCCAGCACAAGACAGGTCTGGGGAAACACCATATATTTT
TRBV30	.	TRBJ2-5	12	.	CAWETGQETQYF	TGTGCCTGGGAGACAGGTCAAGAGACCCAGTACTTC
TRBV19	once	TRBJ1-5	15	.	CASSIGGGHYQPQHF	TGTGCCAGTAGTATAGGGGGGGGGCACTACCAGCCCCAGCATTTT
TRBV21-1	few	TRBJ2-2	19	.	CASSNSRAGGIIRTGELFF	TGTGCCAGCAGCAACTCCAGGGCAGGGGGCATTATCAGAACCGGGGAGCTGTTTTTT
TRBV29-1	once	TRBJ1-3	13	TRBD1	CSVGTGSGNTIYF	TGCAGCGTGGGGACAGGGAGTGGAAACACCATATATTTT
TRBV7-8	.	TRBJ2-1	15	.	CASSFPLDRGNEQFF	TGTGCCAGCAGCTTCCCACTAGATCGGGGGAATGAGCAGTTCTTC
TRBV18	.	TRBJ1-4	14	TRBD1	CASSEGQDNEKLFF	TGTGCCAGCTCCGAGGGACAGGACAATGAAAAACTGTTTTTT
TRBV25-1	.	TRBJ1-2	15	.	CASSDPGRPNYGYTF	TGTGCCAGCAGTGACCCAGGGCGTCCTAACTATGGCTACACCTTC
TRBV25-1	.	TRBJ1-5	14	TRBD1	CASSSGTVNQPQHF	TGTGCCAGCAGTTCCGGGACAGTGAATCAGCCCCAGCATTTT
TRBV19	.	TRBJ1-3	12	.	CASSIQRGTIYF	TGTGCCAGTAGTATCCAACGGGGCACCATATATTTT
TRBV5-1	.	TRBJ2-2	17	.	CASSIPPGQANTGELFF	TGCGCCAGCAGCATACCTCCGGGACAAGCGAACACCGGGGAGCTGTTTTTT
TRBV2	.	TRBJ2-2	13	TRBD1	CASSDDRVRELFF	TGTGCCAGCAGCGACGACAGGGTGAGGGAGCTGTTTTTT
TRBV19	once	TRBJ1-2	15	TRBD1	CASSTTGGFGYGYTF	TGTGCCAGTAGTACCACAGGGGGTTTTGGCTATGGCTACACCTTC
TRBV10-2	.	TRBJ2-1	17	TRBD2	CASRPPTSGRRYNEQFF	TGCGCCAGCAGACCACCGACTAGCGGGAGGCGGTACAATGAGCAGTTCTTC
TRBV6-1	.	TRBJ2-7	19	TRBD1	CASSAAGQGPIPMSYEQYF	TGTGCCAGCAGTGCCGCGGGACAGGGCCCCATCCCTATGTCCTACGAGCAGTACTTC
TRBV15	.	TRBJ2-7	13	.	CATSREGASEQYF	TGTGCCACCAGCAGGGAGGGGGCTAGCGAGCAGTACTTC
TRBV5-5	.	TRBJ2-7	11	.	CASSPEKEQYF	TGTGCCAGCAGCCCGGAGAAGGAGCAGTACTTC
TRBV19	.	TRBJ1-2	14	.	CASRGGNSPSGYTF	TGTGCCAGTAGAGGAGGGAATTCCCCCTCGGGCTACACCTTC
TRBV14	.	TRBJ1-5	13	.	CASSQGGSQPQHF	TGTGCCAGCAGCCAAGGGGGCAGTCAGCCCCAGCATTTT
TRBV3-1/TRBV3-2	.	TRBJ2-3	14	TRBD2	CATGQAGYTDTQYF	TGTGCCACCGGGCAAGCGGGATACACAGATACGCAGTATTTT
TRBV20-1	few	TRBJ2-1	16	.	CSASLPSGWARNEQFF	TGCAGTGCTAGTTTACCGAGCGGGTGGGCCCGCAATGAGCAGTTCTTC
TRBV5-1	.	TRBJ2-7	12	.	CASTRGLYEQYF	TGCGCCAGCACACGGGGGTTGTACGAGCAGTACTTC
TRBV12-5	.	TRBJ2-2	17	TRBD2	CASGYPGLDTLTGELFF	TGTGCTAGTGGTTACCCGGGACTAGATACCCTCACCGGGGAGCTGTTTTTT
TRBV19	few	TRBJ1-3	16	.	CAASFGQPFSGNTIYF	TGTGCCGCCTCCTTTGGACAGCCTTTCTCTGGAAACACCATATATTTT
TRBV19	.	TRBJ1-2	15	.	CASSTPAGGDYGYTF	TGTGCCAGTAGTACCCCGGCGGGGGGCGACTATGGCTACACCTTC
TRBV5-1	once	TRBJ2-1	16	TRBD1	CASSLGQGSPYNEQFF	TGCGCCAGCAGCTTGGGACAGGGGAGTCCCTACAATGAGCAGTTCTTC
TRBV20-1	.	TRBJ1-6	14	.	CSASSGNANSPLHF	TGCAGTGCTAGTTCGGGTAATGCTAATTCACCCCTCCACTTT
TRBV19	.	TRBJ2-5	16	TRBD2	CASSISGTGGRKTQYF	TGTGCCAGTAGTATCTCCGGGACGGGGGGGCGAAAGACCCAGTACTTC
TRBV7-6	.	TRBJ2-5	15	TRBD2	CASSPGLAAKETQYF	TGTGCCAGCAGCCCGGGACTAGCGGCAAAAGAGACCCAGTACTTC
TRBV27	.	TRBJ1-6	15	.	CASSIRSSYNSPLHF	TGTGCCAGCAGTATTAGGAGCTCCTATAATTCACCCCTCCACTTT
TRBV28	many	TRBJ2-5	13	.	CASSPGTQETQYF	TGTGCCAGCAGTCCCGGGACACAAGAGACCCAGTACTTC
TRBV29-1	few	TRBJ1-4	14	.	CSAKHRDHNEKLFF	TGCAGCGCTAAACACAGGGACCATAATGAAAAACTGTTTTTT
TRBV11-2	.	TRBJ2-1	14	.	CASSFQGRYNEQFF	TGTGCCAGCAGCTTCCAGGGGAGATACAATGAGCAGTTCTTC
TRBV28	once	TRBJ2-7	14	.	CASAEIAGQYEQYF	TGTGCCAGTGCAGAGATAGCGGGACAGTACGAGCAGTACTTC
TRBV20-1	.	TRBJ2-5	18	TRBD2	CSASQGLAGGPRQETQYF	TGCAGTGCTAGTCAGGGACTAGCGGGGGGGCCGCGGCAAGAGACCCAGTACTTC
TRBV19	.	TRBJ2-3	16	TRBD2	CASSIGLAGGPDTQYF	TGTGCCAGTAGTATAGGACTAGCGGGAGGGCCAGATACGCAGTATTTT
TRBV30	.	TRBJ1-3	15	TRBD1	CAWSGGQAAGNTIYF	TGTGCCTGGAGTGGTGGACAGGCGGCTGGAAACACCATATATTTT
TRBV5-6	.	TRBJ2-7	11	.	CASSSSYEQYF	TGTGCCAGCAGCTCGTCCTACGAGCAGTACTTC
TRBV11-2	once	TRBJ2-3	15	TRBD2	CASARPGGGADTQYF	TGTGCCAGCGCCAGACCGGGGGGGGGAGCAGATACGCAGTATTTT
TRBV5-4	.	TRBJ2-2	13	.	CASSLVGLGELFF	TGTGCCAGCAGCTTGGTTGGGCTCGGGGAGCTGTTTTTT
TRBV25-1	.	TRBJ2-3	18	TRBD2	CASSEFAGGPVSTDTQYF	TGTGCCAGCAGTGAATTCGCGGGAGGGCCTGTTAGCACAGATACGCAGTATTTT
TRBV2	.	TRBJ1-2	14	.	CASRLQGWEEGYTF	TGTGCCAGTCGTCTACAGGGATGGGAAGAAGGCTACACCTTC
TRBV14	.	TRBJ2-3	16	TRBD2	CASSQVGGRSTDTQYF	TGTGCCAGCAGCCAAGTCGGCGGGAGGAGCACAGATACGCAGTATTTT
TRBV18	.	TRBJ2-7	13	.	CASSPPRGYEQYF	TGTGCCAGCTCACCGCCCAGGGGCTACGAGCAGTACTTC
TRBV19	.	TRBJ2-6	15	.	CASSEWASGANVLTF	TGTGCCAGTAGTGAATGGGCGAGTGGGGCCAACGTCCTGACTTTC
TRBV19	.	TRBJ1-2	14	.	CASSTWEEGYGYTF	TGTGCCAGTAGTACATGGGAGGAAGGCTATGGCTACACCTTC
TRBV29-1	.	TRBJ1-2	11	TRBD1	CSVGQTDGYTF	TGCAGCGTGGGACAGACGGACGGCTACACCTTC
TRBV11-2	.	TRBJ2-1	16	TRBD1	CASSLIRGQGDNEQFF	TGTGCCAGCAGCTTGATCCGGGGACAGGGAGACAATGAGCAGTTCTTC
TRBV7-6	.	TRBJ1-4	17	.	CASSPLRGRATNEKLFF	TGTGCCAGCAGCCCACTCAGGGGCCGTGCAACTAATGAAAAACTGTTTTTT
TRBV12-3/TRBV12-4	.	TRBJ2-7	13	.	CASSHGGYYEQYF	TGTGCCAGCAGTCACGGGGGATACTACGAGCAGTACTTC
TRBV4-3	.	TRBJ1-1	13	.	CASSRWTVAEAFF	TGCGCCAGCAGCCGATGGACAGTTGCTGAAGCTTTCTTT
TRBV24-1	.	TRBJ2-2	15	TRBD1	CATSDWTGDTGELFF	TGTGCCACCAGTGATTGGACAGGGGACACCGGGGAGCTGTTTTTT
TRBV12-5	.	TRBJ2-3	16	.	CASGLVRGQSTDTQYF	TGTGCTAGTGGTTTGGTACGTGGACAGAGCACAGATACGCAGTATTTT
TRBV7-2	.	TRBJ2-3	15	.	CASSSGLPSTDTQYF	TGTGCCAGCAGCTCGGGACTCCCGAGCACAGATACGCAGTATTTT
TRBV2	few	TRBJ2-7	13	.	CASSEQDNGEQYF	TGTGCCAGCAGTGAACAGGACAACGGCGAGCAGTACTTC